This entry lists 20 T cell receptor beta chains sequenced from one sample in a study of vaccination effects on CD4 cells after COVID-19. Culture proceeded for approximately 9 days, and CD4+ T cells were then isolated. Two-dose vaccination with either BNT162b2 or mRNA-1273 was given to the participants. The antigens these receptors bind are not known. Profiled with immunoSEQ multiplex PCR; TCRdb holds only in-frame clones, not every one. The sample lists 35,000 to 55,000 clones; approximately 70% were seen once. Sequencing was performed on CD4+ T cells from PBMCs cultured without peptide, taken after COVID-19 vaccination. The receptors were sampled from a human donor who received a COVID-19 vaccine.

The V call is TRBV7-2, the J call TRBJ2-7; 8 bases are shared with TRBD2. Germline CDR1 is SGHTA and CDR2 is FQGNSA. The CDR3 consists of 14 residues. Trimming cost V 5 bases and J 6 bases; bases outside gene matches: 9. CDR3 in amino acids: CASSAGGPLGEQYF. CDR3 sequence (DNA): TGTGCCAGCAGCGCGGGAGGCCCTCTCGGCGAGCAGTACTTC.

The chain has TRBV19 and TRBJ2-7, with TRBD2 matching over 9 bases. The germline CDR1 and CDR2 sequences are LNHDA and SQIVND (reference sequence). Trimming removed 7 bases from V and 2 bases from J; junction bases left unmatched: 6. CDR3 length: 14 residues. The CDR3 coding sequence is TGTGCCAGTAAGGCGGGGGGGATACCCTACGAGCAGTACTTC. This sequence encodes CASKAGGIPYEQYF.

Note on this clone: This CDR3 is missing its conserved last phenylalanine or tryptophan, likely due to a read error. It is unclear where the CDR3 begins or ends on the DNA, so no DNA is shown, and the CDR3 is as TCRdb lists it. The chain has TRBV19 and TRBJ1-1. Germline values: CDR1 LNHDA, CDR2 SQIVND (reference sequence). The CDR3 comprises 11 residues, both ends counted. The CDR3 spells CASSIGAGSSL.

The chain combines TRBV11-2 with TRBJ1-2; D unresolved. There are 13 residues in the CDR3. Germline V CDR1 and CDR2: SGHAT, FQNNGV. V was trimmed by 4 bases and J by 5 bases, leaving 11 bases between them. The CDR3 spells CASSSDPGYGYTF. DNA for the CDR3: TGTGCCAGCAGCTCGGACCCAGGTTATGGCTACACCTTC.

This sequence joins TRBV11-2 and TRBJ2-7; D is possibly TRBD2 (6 bases). The CDR3 runs 13 residues. Trimming removed 2 bases from V and 8 bases from J, with 13 bases in between. Per the germline V gene, CDR1 is SGHAT and CDR2 is FQNNGV. CDR3 in amino acids: CASSLRGLGKQYF. CDR3 in DNA: TGTGCCAGCAGCTTAAGGGGACTCGGCAAGCAGTACTTC.

The chain has TRBV10-3 and TRBJ1-2; no reliable D call. Trimming pared 8 bases from V and 3 bases from J, leaving 10 bases between. Germline CDR1 reads ENHRY; CDR2 reads SYGVKD. The CDR3 loop spans 12 amino acids. CDR3 sequence (DNA): TGTGCCATCGGCCAGGAGGACTATGGCTACACCTTC. Residues: CAIGQEDYGYTF.

This sequence joins TRBV2 and TRBJ1-4; D is perhaps TRBD1 (5 bases). With 3 bases removed from V and 6 bases from J, the gap between germline ends came to 11 bases. The CDR3 contains 14 residues. From germline, CDR1 is SNHLY and CDR2 FYNNEI. As DNA, the CDR3 is TGTGCCAGCAGTGATGGGACGGGCTATGAAAAACTGTTTTTT. Translation gives CASSDGTGYEKLFF.

The chain carries TRBV27 and TRBJ1-1, with D maybe TRBD1 (5 bases). The ends were cut back, 6 bases at V and 8 bases at J, with 16 bases in the middle. The CDR3 length is 13 residues. From germline, CDR1 is MNHEY and CDR2 SMNVEV (reference sequence). The CDR3 DNA reads as TGTGCCAGCAGCCCTTGGGGACGGGGGGAAGCTTTCTTT. Protein sequence: CASSPWGRGEAFF.

This clone is a singleton in its sample. This sequence joins TRBV6-5 and TRBJ1-2, with a possible D match to TRBD1 (5 bases). Germline V lookup: CDR1 MNHEY, CDR2 SVGAGI. Deletions cut 1 base from V and 4 bases from J, with 10 bases between. The CDR3 extends over 14 amino acids. The CDR3 region has the DNA TGTGCCAGCAGTTACTTCGGTGGGGGCTATGGCTACACCTTC. It is translated as CASSYFGGGYGYTF.

This clone was detected only a few times. The chain employs TRBV19 and TRBJ1-1; 9 positions match TRBD1. This CDR3 region has 11 residues. Germline lookup yields CDR1 LNHDA and CDR2 SQIVND (reference sequence). V was pared by 6 bases and J by 12 bases, with 5 bases of the junction left unmatched. The CDR3 region has the DNA TGTGCCAGTAGCCCGGGACAGGGAACTTTCTTT. Translation gives CASSPGQGTFF.

The chain uses TRBV2 and TRBJ1-1, with D possibly being TRBD1 (5 bases). This CDR3 contains 11 residues. Trimming left V 6 bases short and J 11 bases short, with 13 bases between. Per the germline V gene, CDR1 is SNHLY and CDR2 is FYNNEI. The CDR3 coding sequence is TGTGCCAGCAGCGAAAATCGGGGGGCTTTCTTT. Its protein is CASSENRGAFF. Full variable domain (rest looked up from reference TRBV2 and TRBJ1-1): EPEVTQTPSHQVTQMGQEVILRCVPISNHLYFYWYRQILGQKVEFLVSFYNNEISEKSEIFDDQFSVERPDGSNFTLKIRSTKLEDSAMYFCASSENRGAFFGQGTRLTVV.

The chain is built from TRBV6-1 and TRBJ2-5, with a tentative D call TRBD2 (5 bases). V lost 2 bases to trimming and J lost 4 bases, with 11 bases between them. The CDR3 is 14 residues long. Germline lookup yields CDR1 MNHNS and CDR2 SASEGT. CDR3 region: CASSEIGRGETQYF. Here the CDR3 DNA reads TGTGCCAGCAGTGAAATAGGCCGGGGAGAGACCCAGTACTTC.

The rearrangement links TRBV7-2 to TRBJ1-1, with D tentatively TRBD1 (5 bases). CDR1 and CDR2 (germline): SGHTA, FQGNSA. The V gene lost 4 bases and the J gene lost 4 bases, with 16 bases spanning the gap. The CDR3 sequence is 15 residues long. CDR3 sequence (DNA): TGTGCCAGCAGCTCCTCCGGGACTCTCGCCACTGAAGCTTTCTTT. Protein product: CASSSSGTLATEAFF.

The chain joins TRBV20-1 to TRBJ1-2, with D tentatively TRBD1 (5 bases). From germline, CDR1 is DFQATT and CDR2 SNEGSKA (reference sequence). There are 11 residues in the CDR3. V gave up 5 bases and J gave up 4 bases, with 8 bases separating them. CDR3 sequence (DNA): TGCAGTGCTCCGGGGCTCTATGGCTACACCTTC. It codes for CSAPGLYGYTF.

V usage is TRBV13 and J usage is TRBJ1-1; tentatively, D is TRBD1 (6 bases). The CDR3 contains 12 residues. The ends were cut back, 5 bases at V and 8 bases at J, with 12 bases in the middle. The germline V gene has CDR1 PRHDT and CDR2 FYEKMQ (reference sequence). CDR3 amino acids: CASSLQDREAFF. CDR3 sequence (DNA): TGTGCCAGCAGCCTTCAAGACAGGGAAGCTTTCTTT.

The CDR3 nucleotides are TGTGCCAGCAGCTTAGATCGTCTGGATACGCAGTATTTT. Its protein is CASSLDRLDTQYF. The V gene is TRBV11-3, the J gene TRBJ2-3; D unclear. CDR3 length equals 13 residues. Germline V gives CDR1 SGHNT, CDR2 YENEEA. Trimming left V 0 bases short and J 6 bases short, with 7 bases between. Complete variable domain (other parts from reference TRBV11-3 and TRBJ2-3): EAGVVQSPRYKIIEKKQPVAFWCNPISGHNTLYWYLQNLGQGPELLIRYENEEAVDDSQLPKDRFSAERLKGVDSTLKIQPAELGDSAVYLCASSLDRLDTQYFGPGTRLTVL.

The chain recombines TRBV9 with TRBJ2-1; either TRBD1 or TRBD2 may fit D (5 bases each). CDR3 size: 14 residues. V shed 3 bases and J shed 10 bases, with 17 bases lying between them. Germline V gene sequence: CDR1 SGDLS, CDR2 YYNGEE. CDR3 loop: CASSAPGTQGEQFF. The CDR3 DNA sequence: TGTGCCAGCAGCGCACCCGGGACCCAGGGAGAGCAGTTCTTC.

This rearrangement joins TRBV9 to TRBJ2-5, with D perhaps assigned TRBD1 or TRBD2 (5 bases each). The ends were cut back, 0 bases at V and 4 bases at J, with 16 bases in the middle. Germline loops: CDR1 SGDLS, CDR2 YYNGEE. This CDR3 region has 16 residues. CDR3 sequence (DNA): TGTGCCAGCAGCGTAGCTACGGGGCTGCCGGGAGAGACCCAGTACTTC. This encodes CASSVATGLPGETQYF.

V is TRBV7-9 and J is TRBJ1-2, with 8 bases lining up with TRBD1. Germline V CDR1 and CDR2: SEHNR, FQNEAQ (reference sequence). The J segment lost 2 bases and the V segment lost 7 bases, leaving 6 bases of the junction unmatched. The CDR3 is made up of 14 amino acids. In DNA form, the CDR3 reads TGTGCCAGCACCCAGTCAGGGGGCAACTATGGCTACACCTTC. As protein: CASTQSGGNYGYTF.

The rearrangement joins TRBV5-5 to TRBJ2-1, with D perhaps matching TRBD2 (5 bases). Germline V gene sequence: CDR1 SGHKS, CDR2 YYEKEE (reference sequence). V gave up 0 bases and J gave up 2 bases, with 9 bases separating them. This CDR3 has 15 residues. The CDR3: CASSLVTGTYNEQFF. The CDR3 bases are TGTGCCAGCAGCTTGGTTACGGGGACCTACAATGAGCAGTTCTTC.